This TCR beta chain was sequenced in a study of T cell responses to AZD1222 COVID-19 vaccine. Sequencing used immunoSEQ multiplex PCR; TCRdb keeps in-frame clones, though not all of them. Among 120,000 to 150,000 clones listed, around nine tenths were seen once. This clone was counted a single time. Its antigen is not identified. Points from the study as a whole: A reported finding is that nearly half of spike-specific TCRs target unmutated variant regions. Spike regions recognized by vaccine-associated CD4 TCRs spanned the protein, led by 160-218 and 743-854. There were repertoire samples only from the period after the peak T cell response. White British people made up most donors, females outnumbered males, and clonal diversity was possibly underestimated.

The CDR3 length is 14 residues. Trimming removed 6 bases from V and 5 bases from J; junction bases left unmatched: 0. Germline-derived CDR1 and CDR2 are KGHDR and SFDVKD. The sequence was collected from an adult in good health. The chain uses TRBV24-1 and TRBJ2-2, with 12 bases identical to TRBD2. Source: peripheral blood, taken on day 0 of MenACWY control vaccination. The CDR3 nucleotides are TGTGCCACCAGTACTAGCGGGAGGACCGGGGAGCTGTTTTTT. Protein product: CATSTSGRTGELFF.